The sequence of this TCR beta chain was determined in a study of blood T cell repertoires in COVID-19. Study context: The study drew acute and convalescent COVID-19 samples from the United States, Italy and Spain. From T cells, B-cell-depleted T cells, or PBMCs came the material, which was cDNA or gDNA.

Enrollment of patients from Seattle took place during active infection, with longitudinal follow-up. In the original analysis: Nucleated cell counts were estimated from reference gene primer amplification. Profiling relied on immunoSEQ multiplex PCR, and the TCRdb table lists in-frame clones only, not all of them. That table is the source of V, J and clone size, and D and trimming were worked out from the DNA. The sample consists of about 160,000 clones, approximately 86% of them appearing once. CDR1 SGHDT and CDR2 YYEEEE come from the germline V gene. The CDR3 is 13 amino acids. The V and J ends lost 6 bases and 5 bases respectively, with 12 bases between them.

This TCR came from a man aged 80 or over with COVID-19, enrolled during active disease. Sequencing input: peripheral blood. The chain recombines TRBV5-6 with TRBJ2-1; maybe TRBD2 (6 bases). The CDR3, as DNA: TGTGCCAGCATTCGGGGGTTAAACAATGAGCAGTTCTTC. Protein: CASIRGLNNEQFF.